This T cell receptor (beta chain) was captured by sequencing in a study of PD-L1 blockade in urothelial cancer. Study context: Most patients, about 85% of the roughly 30, were males with bladder-origin cancer. Blood was analyzed 3 weeks (second dose) and 6 weeks after treatment start.

Broader study findings: Durable benefit was linked to greater 3-week expansion of tumor-associated blood clones.

The germline V gene has CDR1 SGHRS and CDR2 YFSETQ. The CDR3 is made up of 14 amino acids. V gave up 5 bases and J gave up 4 bases, with 13 bases separating them. Clones were read by immunoSEQ multiplex PCR, and TCRdb kept only the in-frame ones, dropping some. The sample has 70,000 to 75,000 clones; under 90% are singletons. As for this clone: Its antigen is unknown.

The TCR sequence derives from a man between 65 and 85 years old with urothelial cancer. The sample consisted of PBMCs, taken around atezolizumab (anti-PD-L1) treatment. The rearrangement joins TRBV5-1 to TRBJ2-1, with D unresolved. CDR3 residues: CASSLETRYNEQFF. CDR3 DNA sequence: TGCGCCAGCAGTCTTGAGACTCGGTACAATGAGCAGTTCTTC.